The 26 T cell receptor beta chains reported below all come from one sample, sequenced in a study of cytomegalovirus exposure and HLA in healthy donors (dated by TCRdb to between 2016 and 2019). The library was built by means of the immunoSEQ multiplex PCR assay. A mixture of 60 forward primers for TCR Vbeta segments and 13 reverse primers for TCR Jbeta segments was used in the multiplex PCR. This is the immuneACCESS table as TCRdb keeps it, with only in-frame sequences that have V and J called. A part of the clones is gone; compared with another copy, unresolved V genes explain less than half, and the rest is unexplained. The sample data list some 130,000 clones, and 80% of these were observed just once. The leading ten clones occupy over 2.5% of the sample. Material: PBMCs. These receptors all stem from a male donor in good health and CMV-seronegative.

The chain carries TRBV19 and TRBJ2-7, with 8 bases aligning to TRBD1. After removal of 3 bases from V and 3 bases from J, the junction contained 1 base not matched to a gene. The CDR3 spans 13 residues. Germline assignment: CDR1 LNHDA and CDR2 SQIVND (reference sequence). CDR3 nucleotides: TGTGCCAGTAGTATGGGACAGGTCTACGAGCAGTACTTC. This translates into CASSMGQVYEQYF. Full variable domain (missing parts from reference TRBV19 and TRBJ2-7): DGGITQSPKYLFRKEGQNVTLSCEQNLNHDAMYWYRQDPGQGLRLIYYSQIVNDFQKGDIAEGYSVSREKKESFPLTVTSAQKNPTAFYLCASSMGQVYEQYFGPGTRLTVT.

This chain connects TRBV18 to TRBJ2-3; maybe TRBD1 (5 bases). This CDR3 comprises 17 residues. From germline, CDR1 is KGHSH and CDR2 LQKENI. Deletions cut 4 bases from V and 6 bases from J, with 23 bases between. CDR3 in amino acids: CASSLISDTLLGDTQYF. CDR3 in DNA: TGTGCCAGCTCACTCATTTCGGACACGCTCCTTGGGGATACGCAGTATTTT.

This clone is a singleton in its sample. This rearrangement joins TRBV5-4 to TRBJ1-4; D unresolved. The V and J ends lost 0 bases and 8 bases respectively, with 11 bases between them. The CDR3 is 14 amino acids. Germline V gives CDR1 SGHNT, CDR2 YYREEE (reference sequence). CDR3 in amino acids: CASSLESSSEKLFF. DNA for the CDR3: TGTGCCAGCAGCTTGGAGTCATCTAGCGAAAAACTGTTTTTT.

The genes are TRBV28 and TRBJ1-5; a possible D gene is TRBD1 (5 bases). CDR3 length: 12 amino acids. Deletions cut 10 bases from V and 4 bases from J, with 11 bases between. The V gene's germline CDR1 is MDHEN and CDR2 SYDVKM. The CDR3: CATRQTNQPQHF. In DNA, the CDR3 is TGTGCCACAAGACAGACTAATCAGCCCCAGCATTTT.

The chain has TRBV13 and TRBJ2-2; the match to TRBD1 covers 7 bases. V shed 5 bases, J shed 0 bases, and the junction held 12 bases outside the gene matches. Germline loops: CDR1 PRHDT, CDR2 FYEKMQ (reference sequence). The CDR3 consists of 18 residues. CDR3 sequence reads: CASSPGVRTGANTGELFF. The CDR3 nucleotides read TGTGCCAGCAGCCCTGGGGTCCGTACAGGGGCGAACACCGGGGAGCTGTTTTTT.

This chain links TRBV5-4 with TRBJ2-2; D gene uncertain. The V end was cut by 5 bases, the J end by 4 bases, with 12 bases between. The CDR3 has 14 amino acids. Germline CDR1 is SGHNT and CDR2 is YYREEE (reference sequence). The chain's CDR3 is CASRSGLRTGELFF. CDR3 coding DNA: TGTGCCAGCAGGTCAGGTTTACGCACCGGGGAGCTGTTTTTT.

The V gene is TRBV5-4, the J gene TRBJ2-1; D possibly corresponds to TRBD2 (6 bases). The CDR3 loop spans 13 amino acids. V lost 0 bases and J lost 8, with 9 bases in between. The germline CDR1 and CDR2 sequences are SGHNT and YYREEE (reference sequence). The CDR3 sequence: CASSLGLEDEQFF. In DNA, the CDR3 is TGTGCCAGCAGCTTGGGACTAGAGGATGAGCAGTTCTTC.

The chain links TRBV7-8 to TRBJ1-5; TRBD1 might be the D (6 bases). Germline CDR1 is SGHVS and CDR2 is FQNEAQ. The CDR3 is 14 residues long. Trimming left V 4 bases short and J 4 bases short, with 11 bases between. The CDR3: CASSYRDTNQPQHF. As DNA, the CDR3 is TGTGCCAGCAGCTACCGGGACACAAATCAGCCCCAGCATTTT.

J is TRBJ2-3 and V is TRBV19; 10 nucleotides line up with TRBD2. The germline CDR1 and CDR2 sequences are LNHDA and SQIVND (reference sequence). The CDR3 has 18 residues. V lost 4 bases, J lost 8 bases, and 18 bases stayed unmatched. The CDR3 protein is CASSSHTRLAGVHGTQYF. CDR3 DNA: TGTGCCAGTAGTAGCCACACTCGGCTAGCGGGAGTTCACGGTACGCAGTATTTT.

The CDR3, as DNA: TGTGCCAGCAGCGCGACCTCCGGACTGGGGGGGACCCAGTACTTC. Translated: CASSATSGLGGTQYF. This chain links TRBV9 with TRBJ2-5; TRBD2 is a possible D gene (6 bases). Germline CDR1 is SGDLS and CDR2 is YYNGEE. Trimming left V 3 bases short and J 7 bases short, with 19 bases between. The CDR3 extends over 15 amino acids.

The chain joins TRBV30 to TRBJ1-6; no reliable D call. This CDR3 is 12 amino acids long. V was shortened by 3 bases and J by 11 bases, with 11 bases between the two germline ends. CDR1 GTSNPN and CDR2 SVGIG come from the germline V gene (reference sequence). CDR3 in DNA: TGTGCCTGGAGCCCGGGAGGTCCACCCCTCCACTTT. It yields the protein CAWSPGGPPLHF.

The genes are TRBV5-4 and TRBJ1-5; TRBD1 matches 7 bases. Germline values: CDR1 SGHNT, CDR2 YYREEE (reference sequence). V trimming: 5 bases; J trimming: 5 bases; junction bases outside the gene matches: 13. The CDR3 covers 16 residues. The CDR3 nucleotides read TGTGCCAGCAGTTTGAGGCTCGGGACAGTTGATCAGCCCCAGCATTTT. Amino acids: CASSLRLGTVDQPQHF.

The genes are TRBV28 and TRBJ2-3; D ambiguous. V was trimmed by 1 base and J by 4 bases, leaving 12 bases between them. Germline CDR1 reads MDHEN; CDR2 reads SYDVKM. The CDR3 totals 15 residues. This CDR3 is CASSLSYAGPDTQYF. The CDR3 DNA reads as TGTGCCAGCAGTTTATCCTACGCAGGCCCAGATACGCAGTATTTT. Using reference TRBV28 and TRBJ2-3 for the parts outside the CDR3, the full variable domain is DVKVTQSSRYLVKRTGEKVFLECVQDMDHENMFWYRQDPGLGLRLIYFSYDVKMKEKGDIPEGYSVSREKKERFSLILESASTNQTSMYLCASSLSYAGPDTQYFGPGTRLTVL.

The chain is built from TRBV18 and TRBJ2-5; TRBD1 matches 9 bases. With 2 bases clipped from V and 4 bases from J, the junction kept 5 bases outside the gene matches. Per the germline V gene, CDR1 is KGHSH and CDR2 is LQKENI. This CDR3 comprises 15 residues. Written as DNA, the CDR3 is TGTGCCAGCTCACCAAGACAGGGGGTAGGAGAGACCCAGTACTTC. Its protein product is CASSPRQGVGETQYF.

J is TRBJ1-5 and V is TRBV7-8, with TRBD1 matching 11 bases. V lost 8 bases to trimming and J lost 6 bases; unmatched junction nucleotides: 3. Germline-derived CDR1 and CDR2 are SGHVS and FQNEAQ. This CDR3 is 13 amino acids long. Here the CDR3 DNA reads TGTGCCAGCGGACAGGGGGCTTTTCAGCCCCAGCATTTT. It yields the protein CASGQGAFQPQHF.

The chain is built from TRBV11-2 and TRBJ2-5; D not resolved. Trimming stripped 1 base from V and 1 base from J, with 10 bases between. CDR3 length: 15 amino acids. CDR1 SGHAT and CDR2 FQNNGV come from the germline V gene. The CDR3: CASSLAGNSQETQYF. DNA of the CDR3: TGTGCCAGCAGCTTAGCAGGAAATAGCCAAGAGACCCAGTACTTC.

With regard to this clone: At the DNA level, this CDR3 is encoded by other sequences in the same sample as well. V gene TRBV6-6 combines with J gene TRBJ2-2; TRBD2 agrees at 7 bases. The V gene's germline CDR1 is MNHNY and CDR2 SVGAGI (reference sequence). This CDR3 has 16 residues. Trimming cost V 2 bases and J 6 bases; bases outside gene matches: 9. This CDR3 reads CASSYESGVSAGELFF. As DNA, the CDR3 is TGTGCCAGCAGTTACGAGAGCGGGGTTAGTGCCGGGGAGCTGTTTTTT.

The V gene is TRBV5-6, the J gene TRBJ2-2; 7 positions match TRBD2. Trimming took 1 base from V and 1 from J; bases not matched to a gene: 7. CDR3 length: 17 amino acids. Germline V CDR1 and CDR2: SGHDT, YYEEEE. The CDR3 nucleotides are TGTGCCAGCAGCTTGAGGGTTCTAGCGGTGAACACCGGGGAGCTGTTTTTT. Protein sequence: CASSLRVLAVNTGELFF.

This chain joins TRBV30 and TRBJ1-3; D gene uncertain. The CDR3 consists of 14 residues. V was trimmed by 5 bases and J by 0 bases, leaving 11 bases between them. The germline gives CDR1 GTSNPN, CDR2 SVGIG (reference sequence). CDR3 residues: CAWGLGSSGNTIYF. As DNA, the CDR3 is TGTGCCTGGGGACTCGGTTCCTCTGGAAACACCATATATTTT.

The CDR3 region has the DNA TGTGCCTGGAGCGTGTGGGGGCTAGCGGGCAACAATGAGCAGTTCTTC. Amino acids: CAWSVWGLAGNNEQFF. J is TRBJ2-1 and V is TRBV30, with 8 nucleotides matching TRBD2. J gave up 5 bases and V 3 bases, and 12 bases lay outside the gene matches. The CDR3 consists of 16 residues. CDR1 and CDR2 (germline): GTSNPN, SVGIG (reference sequence).

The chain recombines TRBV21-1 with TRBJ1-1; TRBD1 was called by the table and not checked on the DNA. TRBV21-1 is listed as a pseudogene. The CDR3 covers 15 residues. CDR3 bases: TGTGCCAGCAGACTAGGACAGGGGGCGAACACTGAAGCTTTCTTT. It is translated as CASRLGQGANTEAFF.

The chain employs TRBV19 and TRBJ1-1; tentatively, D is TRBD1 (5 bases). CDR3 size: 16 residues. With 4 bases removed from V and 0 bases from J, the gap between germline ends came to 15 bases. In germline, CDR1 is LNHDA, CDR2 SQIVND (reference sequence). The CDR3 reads CASSRVVGAMNTEAFF. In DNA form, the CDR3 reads TGTGCCAGTAGTAGAGTGGTAGGGGCTATGAACACTGAAGCTTTCTTT.

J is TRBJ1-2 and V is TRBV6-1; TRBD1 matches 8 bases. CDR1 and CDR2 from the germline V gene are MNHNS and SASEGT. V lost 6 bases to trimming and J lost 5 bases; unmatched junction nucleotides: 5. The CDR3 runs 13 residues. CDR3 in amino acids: CASSSGGRYGYTF. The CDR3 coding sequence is TGTGCCAGCAGCTCAGGGGGCCGATATGGCTACACCTTC.

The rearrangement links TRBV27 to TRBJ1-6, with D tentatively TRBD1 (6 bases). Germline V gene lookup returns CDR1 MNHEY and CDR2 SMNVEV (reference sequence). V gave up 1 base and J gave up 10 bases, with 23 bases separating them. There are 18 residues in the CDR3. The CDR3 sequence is CASSLFGGQDGIASPLHF. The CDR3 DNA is TGTGCCAGCAGTTTATTCGGGGGGCAGGACGGAATAGCATCACCCCTCCACTTT.

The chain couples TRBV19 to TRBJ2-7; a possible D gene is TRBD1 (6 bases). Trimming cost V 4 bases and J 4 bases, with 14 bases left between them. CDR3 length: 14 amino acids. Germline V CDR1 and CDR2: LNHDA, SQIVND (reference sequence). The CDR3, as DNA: TGTGCCAGTAGTAAAACTCTACAGGGTTACGAGCAGTACTTC. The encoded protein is CASSKTLQGYEQYF.

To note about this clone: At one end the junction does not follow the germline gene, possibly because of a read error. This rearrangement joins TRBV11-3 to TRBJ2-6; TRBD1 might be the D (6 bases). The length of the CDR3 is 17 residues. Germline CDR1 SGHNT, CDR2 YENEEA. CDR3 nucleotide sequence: TGTGCCAGCAGCTATTTTACAGGGAGCTCTGGGGCCAACGGCCTGACTTTC. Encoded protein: CASSYFTGSSGANGLTF. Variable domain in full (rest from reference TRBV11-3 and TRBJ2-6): EAGVVQSPRYKIIEKKQPVAFWCNPISGHNTLYWYLQNLGQGPELLIRYENEEAVDDSQLPKDRFSAERLKGVDSTLKIQPAELGDSAVYLCASSYFTGSSGANGLTFGAGSRLTVL.